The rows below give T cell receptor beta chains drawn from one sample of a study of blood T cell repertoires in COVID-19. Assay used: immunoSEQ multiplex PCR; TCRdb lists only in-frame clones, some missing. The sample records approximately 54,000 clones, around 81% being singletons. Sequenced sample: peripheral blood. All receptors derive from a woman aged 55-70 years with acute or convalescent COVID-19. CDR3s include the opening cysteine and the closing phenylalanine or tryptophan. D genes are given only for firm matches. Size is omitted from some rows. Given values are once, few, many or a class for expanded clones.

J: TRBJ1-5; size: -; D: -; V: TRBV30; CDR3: CAWSGTADQPQHF; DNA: TGTGCCTGGAGTGGGACAGCCGATCAGCCCCAGCATTTT
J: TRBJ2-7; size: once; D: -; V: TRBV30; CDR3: CAWSGVPGGSEQYF; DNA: TGTGCCTGGAGCGGAGTGCCAGGGGGGTCCGAGCAGTACTTC
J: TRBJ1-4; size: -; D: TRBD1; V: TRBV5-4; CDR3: CASSLGGTGVNEKLFF; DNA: TGTGCCAGCAGCTTGGGTGGGACAGGGGTGAATGAAAAACTGTTTTTT
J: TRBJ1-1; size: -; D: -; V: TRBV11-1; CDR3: CASSLPVMNTEAFF; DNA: TGTGCCAGCAGCTTGCCGGTCATGAACACTGAAGCTTTCTTT
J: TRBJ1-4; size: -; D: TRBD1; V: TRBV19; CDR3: CASSYRGITEKLFF; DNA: TGTGCCAGTAGTTACAGGGGGATAACTGAAAAACTGTTTTTT
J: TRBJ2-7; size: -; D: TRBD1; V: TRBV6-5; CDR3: CASSYGAGTVGEQYF; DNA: TGTGCCAGCAGTTACGGGGCCGGGACAGTTGGCGAGCAGTACTTC
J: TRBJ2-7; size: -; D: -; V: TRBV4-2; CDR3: CASSPGGNERYF; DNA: TGTGCCAGCAGCCCCGGGGGTAACGAGCGGTACTTC
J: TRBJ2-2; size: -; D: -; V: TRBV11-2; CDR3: CASSLEFVTVNTGELFF; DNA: TGTGCCAGCAGCTTAGAATTTGTGACAGTGAACACCGGGGAGCTGTTTTTT
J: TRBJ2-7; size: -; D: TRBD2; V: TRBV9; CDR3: CASSPGLAETYEQYF; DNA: TGTGCCAGCAGCCCGGGACTAGCGGAAACCTACGAGCAGTACTTC
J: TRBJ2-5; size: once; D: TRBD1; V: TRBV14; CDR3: CASSIWTGQETQYF; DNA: TGTGCCAGCAGCATCTGGACAGGGCAAGAGACCCAGTACTTC
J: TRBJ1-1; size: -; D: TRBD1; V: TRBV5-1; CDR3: CASSRGGANTEAFF; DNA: TGCGCCAGCAGCCGAGGGGGCGCGAACACTGAAGCTTTCTTT
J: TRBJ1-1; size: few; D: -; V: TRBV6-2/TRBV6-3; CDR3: CASSKELNTEAFF; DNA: TGTGCCAGCAGCAAGGAGTTGAACACTGAAGCTTTCTTT
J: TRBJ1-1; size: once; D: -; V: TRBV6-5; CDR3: CASSRLGGTEAFF; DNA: TGTGCCAGCTCCAGACTCGGGGGGACTGAAGCTTTCTTT
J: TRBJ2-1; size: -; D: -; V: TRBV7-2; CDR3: CASSLRTVEQFF; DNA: TGTGCCAGCAGCTTACGGACAGTGGAGCAGTTCTTC
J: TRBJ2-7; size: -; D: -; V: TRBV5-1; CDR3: CASSLAGSYEQYF; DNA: TGCGCCAGCAGCTTGGCAGGGTCCTACGAGCAGTACTTC
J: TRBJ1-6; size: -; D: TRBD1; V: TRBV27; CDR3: CASSPGTGVSYNSPLHF; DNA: TGTGCCAGCAGTCCAGGGACAGGGGTGTCCTATAATTCACCCCTCCACTTT
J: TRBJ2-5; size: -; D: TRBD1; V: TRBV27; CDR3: CASSSLGTGRQETQYF; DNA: TGTGCCAGCAGTTCCCTGGGGACAGGAAGGCAAGAGACCCAGTACTTC
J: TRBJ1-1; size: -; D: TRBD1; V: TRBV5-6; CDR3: CASSSLPRQGAVNTEAFF; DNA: TGTGCCAGCAGCTCCCTCCCAAGACAGGGGGCCGTGAACACTGAAGCTTTCTTT
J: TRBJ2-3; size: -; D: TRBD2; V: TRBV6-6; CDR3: CASSYVLAGDTDTQYF; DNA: TGTGCCAGCAGTTACGTACTAGCGGGAGACACAGATACGCAGTATTTT
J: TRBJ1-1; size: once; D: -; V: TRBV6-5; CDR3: CASSYSGADTEAFF; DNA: TGTGCCAGCAGTTACTCAGGCGCGGACACTGAAGCTTTCTTT
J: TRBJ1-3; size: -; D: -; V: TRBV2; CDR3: CASSEVQGNTIYF; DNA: TGTGCCAGCAGTGAGGTACAGGGAAACACCATATATTTT
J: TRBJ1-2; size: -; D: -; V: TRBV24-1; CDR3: CATSDNGGYTF; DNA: TGTGCCACCAGTGACAACGGTGGCTACACCTTC
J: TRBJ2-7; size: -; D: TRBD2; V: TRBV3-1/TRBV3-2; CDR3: CASSQVPSGTYEQYF; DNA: TGTGCCAGCAGCCAAGTCCCTAGCGGGACCTACGAGCAGTACTTC
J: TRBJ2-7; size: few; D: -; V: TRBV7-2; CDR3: CASSLPHGSYEQYF; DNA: TGTGCCAGCAGCCTTCCGCACGGTTCCTACGAGCAGTACTTC
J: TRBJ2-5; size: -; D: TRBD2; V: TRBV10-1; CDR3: CASSDISGSETQYF; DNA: TGCGCCAGCAGTGACATTAGCGGGAGTGAGACCCAGTACTTC
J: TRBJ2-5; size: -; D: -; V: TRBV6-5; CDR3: CASSYSFQETQYF; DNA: TGTGCCAGCAGTTACAGCTTCCAAGAGACCCAGTACTTC
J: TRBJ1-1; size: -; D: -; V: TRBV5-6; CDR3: CASSLGTVNTEAFF; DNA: TGTGCCAGCAGCTTGGGAACAGTCAACACTGAAGCTTTCTTT
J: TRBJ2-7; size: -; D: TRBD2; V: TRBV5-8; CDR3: CASSIPLAGALTYEQYF; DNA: TGTGCCAGCAGCATCCCTCTAGCGGGAGCCCTAACCTACGAGCAGTACTTC
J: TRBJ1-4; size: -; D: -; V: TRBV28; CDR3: CASSLQQEGEKLFF; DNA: TGTGCCAGCAGTTTACAACAGGAGGGTGAAAAACTGTTTTTT
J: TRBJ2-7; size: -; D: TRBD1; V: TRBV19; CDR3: CASKTGSSYEQYF; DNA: TGTGCCAGTAAGACAGGGTCCTCTTACGAGCAGTACTTC
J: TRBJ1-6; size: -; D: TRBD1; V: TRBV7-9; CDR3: CASSQTGNSPLHF; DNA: TGTGCCAGCAGCCAGACAGGGAATTCACCCCTCCACTTT
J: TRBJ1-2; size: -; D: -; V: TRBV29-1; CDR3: CSVEVRGSYGYTF; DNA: TGCAGCGTTGAAGTTAGGGGGTCCTATGGCTACACCTTC
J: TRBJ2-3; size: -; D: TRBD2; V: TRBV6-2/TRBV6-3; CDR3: CASSQPPGRGATDTQYF; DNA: TGTGCCAGCAGTCAGCCCCCCGGGCGGGGGGCCACAGATACGCAGTATTTT
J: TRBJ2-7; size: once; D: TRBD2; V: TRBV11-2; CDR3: CASSIISGAATFSYEQYF; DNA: TGTGCCAGCAGCATAATCAGCGGGGCTGCTACTTTCTCCTACGAGCAGTACTTC
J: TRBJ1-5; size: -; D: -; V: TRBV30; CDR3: CAWSPQRNQPQHF; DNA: TGTGCCTGGAGTCCCCAGAGGAATCAGCCCCAGCATTTT
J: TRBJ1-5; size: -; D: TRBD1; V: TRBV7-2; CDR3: CASSPTGQGNQPQHF; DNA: TGTGCCAGCAGTCCGACGGGACAGGGGAATCAGCCCCAGCATTTT
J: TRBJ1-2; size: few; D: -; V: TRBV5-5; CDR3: CASSLERGFGYTF; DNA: TGTGCCAGCAGCTTAGAAAGGGGTTTTGGCTACACCTTC